This T cell receptor (beta chain) comes out of a study of T cells in Graves' hyperthyroidism and ophthalmopathy. The CDR3 runs to 17 residues. Germline CDR1 and CDR2: LGHNA and YSLEER. Trimming left V 3 bases short and J 0 bases short, with 12 bases between. Amplified TCR beta CDR3 regions came from RNA transcripts. The TCR CDR3 first-round RT-PCR relied on the HTBI primer set. In TCRdb, the multiplex PCR reads were re-called with MiXCR into one record per CDR3 protein. The table shows hundreds of thousands of distinct CDR3 sequences, with over 35% occurring only once. This clonotype was detected once. Participants, patients aged 18 to 65, had newly diagnosed hyperthyroidism with a duration under 2 months. The study based diagnoses on clinical symptoms, serum thyroxine and TRAb, thyroid ultrasound and orbital computed tomography.

This rearrangement joins TRBV4-3 to TRBJ2-6; D call uncertain. The source material was blood. The TCR comes from a middle-aged woman with Graves' hyperthyroidism. The DNA for the CDR3 is TGCGCCAGCAGCCACGGTCGAAGTTACTCTGGGGCCAACGTCCTGACTTTC. Protein: CASSHGRSYSGANVLTF.